These 19 T cell receptor beta chains came from one sample sequenced in a study of graft-versus-host responses after intestinal transplantation. Their target antigens are unknown. The data were produced by immunoSEQ multiplex PCR, yet TCRdb's version contains in-frame clones alone and is incomplete. Among about 81,000 clones listed, approximately 88% were seen once. This material consisted of unstimulated CD4+ T cells sorted from spleen or lymph node cells, taken before intestinal transplant. The receptors stem from a human donor who received an intestinal transplant.

The chain has TRBV4-1 and TRBJ2-3; the match to TRBD2 covers 12 bases. V was pared by 3 bases and J by 0 bases, with 10 bases of the junction left unmatched. The CDR3 is 19 amino acids. Germline CDR1 is MGHRA and CDR2 is YSYEKL. DNA of the CDR3: TGCGCCAGCAGCCATACTAGCGGGGGGAAAATTCCTAGCACAGATACGCAGTATTTT. It specifies CASSHTSGGKIPSTDTQYF.

This chain uses TRBV28 with TRBJ1-1; a weak D match, TRBD1 (6 bases). Germline loops: CDR1 MDHEN, CDR2 SYDVKM. The CDR3 contains 15 residues. The V end was cut by 5 bases, the J end by 4 bases, with 17 bases between. CDR3 in DNA: TGTGCCAGCAGTCCCATTCGGGGGGCGCCCACTGAAGCTTTCTTT. Its protein product is CASSPIRGAPTEAFF.

This chain joins TRBV2 and TRBJ2-1; no clear D. The CDR3 runs to 10 residues. Trimming took off 8 bases at V and 10 bases at J, with 9 bases between the two ends. The germline CDR1 and CDR2 sequences are SNHLY and FYNNEI. CDR3 coding DNA: TGTGCCAGCGGAGAGATGGAGCAGTTCTTC. It encodes CASGEMEQFF.

The gene calls are TRBV28 and TRBJ2-3, with TRBD1 matching over 11 bases. The germline CDR1 and CDR2 sequences are MDHEN and SYDVKM. V shed 5 bases, J shed 4 bases, and the junction held 8 bases outside the gene matches. This CDR3 is 16 amino acids long. This chain's CDR3 is CASSGQGATSADTQYF. CDR3 nucleotides: TGTGCCAGCAGTGGACAGGGGGCGACCTCCGCAGATACGCAGTATTTT.

The chain couples TRBV7-9 to TRBJ1-3; maybe TRBD1 (5 bases). Between the trimmed V and J ends, which lost 5 bases and 2 bases, there was a span of 7 bases. The CDR3 runs 13 residues. Per the germline V gene, CDR1 is SEHNR and CDR2 is FQNEAQ (reference sequence). DNA for the CDR3: TGTGCCAGCAGCGGCAGGGCTGGAAACACCATATATTTT. This encodes CASSGRAGNTIYF.

The gene calls are TRBV5-1 and TRBJ2-2; D remains ambiguous. The CDR3 has 15 amino acids. Trimming shortened V by 0 bases and J by 1 base, and 7 bases separated the two germline ends. Germline loops: CDR1 SGHRS, CDR2 YFSETQ. The CDR3 spells CASSLVTGNTGELFF. CDR3 sequence (DNA): TGCGCCAGCAGCTTGGTAACGGGGAACACCGGGGAGCTGTTTTTT.

The chain couples TRBV21-1 to TRBJ1-3. TRBV21-1 is a listed pseudogene. The CDR3 spans 18 residues. CDR3: CASSKRLHRRVSGNTIYF. The CDR3 bases are TGTGCCAGCAGCAAAAGGTTGCACAGGAGGGTCTCTGGAAACACCATATATTTT.

The CDR3 sequence: CASSAAGSGETQYF. The DNA for the CDR3 is TGTGCCAGCAGCGCCGCGGGAAGCGGGGAGACCCAGTACTTC. The V and J genes are TRBV9 and TRBJ2-5; the D gene is possibly TRBD2 (6 bases). The CDR3 covers 14 residues. V was cut by 3 bases and J by 5 bases, with 14 bases left in between. Per germline, CDR1 SGDLS and CDR2 YYNGEE.

The gene calls are TRBV5-1 and TRBJ1-1; D unresolved. Germline values: CDR1 SGHRS, CDR2 YFSETQ. This CDR3 contains 14 residues. V was shortened by 0 bases and J by 0 bases, with 6 bases between the two germline ends. The CDR3 DNA follows: TGCGCCAGCAGCTTGGGAGGAATGAACACTGAAGCTTTCTTT. Amino acid sequence: CASSLGGMNTEAFF.

The chain is built from TRBV10-2 and TRBJ2-3; 8 bases fit TRBD2. Per germline, CDR1 WSHSY and CDR2 SAAADI. V shed 4 bases, J shed 8 bases, and the junction held 17 bases outside the gene matches. The CDR3 length is 17 residues. CDR3 region: CASSGSGLESGVRTQYF. For the CDR3, the DNA is TGCGCCAGCAGTGGTTCGGGACTAGAATCAGGAGTGCGTACGCAGTATTTT.

The chain carries TRBV7-6 and TRBJ2-1, with 11 bases aligning to TRBD2. The germline CDR1 and CDR2 sequences are SGHVS and FNYEAQ. Trimming at V came to 1 base and at J to 9 bases, leaving 5 bases not matched to a gene. The CDR3 has 15 amino acids. This chain's CDR3 is CASSLDALAGGEQFF. The CDR3 nucleotides read TGTGCCAGCAGCTTAGACGCGCTAGCGGGAGGTGAGCAGTTCTTC. Looking up the rest from reference TRBV7-6 and TRBJ2-1 gives the full variable domain: GAGVSQSPRYKVTKRGQDVALRCDPISGHVSLYWYRQALGQGPEFLTYFNYEAQQDKSGLPNDRFSAERPEGSISTLTIQRTEQRDSAMYRCASSLDALAGGEQFFGPGTRLTVL.

V gene TRBV27 combines with J gene TRBJ2-1; D unresolved. This CDR3 spans 14 amino acids. From germline, CDR1 is MNHEY and CDR2 SMNVEV (reference sequence). V was clipped by 5 bases and J by 5 bases, with 13 bases between them. The CDR3 nucleotides are TGTGCCAGCAGTCCCGCTAATCAAAACAATGAGCAGTTCTTC. It translates to CASSPANQNNEQFF.

The genes are TRBV18 and TRBJ1-1; the D gene is possibly TRBD1 (6 bases). This CDR3 contains 13 residues. From germline, CDR1 is KGHSH and CDR2 LQKENI. V lost 6 bases and J lost 1, with 9 bases in between. CDR3 DNA sequence: TGTGCCAGCTCCCGAGGGGGGAACACTGAAGCTTTCTTT. It codes for CASSRGGNTEAFF.

Of note for this clone: Relative to the germline gene, one junction end is altered; a read error may explain this. This chain uses TRBV7-7 with TRBJ2-2, with D perhaps TRBD1 (6 bases). The CDR3 length is 14 residues. Germline CDR1 is SSHAT and CDR2 is FNYEAQ (reference sequence). CDR3: CASSLGAHTGELFF. The CDR3 DNA is TGTGCTAGCAGCTTGGGGGCGCACACCGGGGAGCTGTTTTTT. The variable domain in full, completed from reference TRBV7-7 and TRBJ2-2, reads GAGVSQSPRYKVTKRGQDVTLRCDPISSHATLYWYQQALGQGPEFLTYFNYEAQPDKSGLPSDRFSAERPEGSISTLTIQRTEQRDSAMYRCASSLGAHTGELFFGEGSRLTVL.

This clone was counted once. The rearrangement uses TRBV19 and TRBJ1-5; D is uncertain. Germline V gene lookup returns CDR1 LNHDA and CDR2 SQIVND (reference sequence). V gave up 0 bases and J gave up 7 bases, with 19 bases separating them. This CDR3 spans 17 amino acids. CDR3 nucleotide sequence: TGTGCCAGTAGTATAGAGGTAACGATTCAAGCGGGCCAGCCCCAGCATTTT. Protein sequence: CASSIEVTIQAGQPQHF.

This clone was seen a few times. The chain couples TRBV10-2 to TRBJ2-2; tentatively, D is TRBD1 (5 bases). The germline gives CDR1 WSHSY, CDR2 SAAADI. The CDR3 runs 13 residues. The V gene lost 6 bases and the J gene lost 4 bases, with 9 bases spanning the gap. The CDR3 loop is CASSQGSTGELFF. The CDR3, as DNA: TGCGCCAGCAGCCAGGGTTCCACCGGGGAGCTGTTTTTT.

This chain connects TRBV7-2 to TRBJ2-3; TRBD2 aligns across 7 bases. The length of the CDR3 is 15 residues. Germline V gene lookup returns CDR1 SGHTA and CDR2 FQGNSA. The trim removed 5 bases at V and 2 bases at J, leaving 7 bases unmatched. The CDR3 bases are TGTGCCAGCAGCCCCAGCGGGGCTAACACAGATACGCAGTATTTT. This sequence encodes CASSPSGANTDTQYF.

V gene TRBV15 combines with J gene TRBJ1-5, with D hard to call. V dropped 3 bases and J dropped 0 bases, with 18 bases sitting between them. CDR1 and CDR2 from the germline V gene are LNHNV and YYDKDF (reference sequence). This CDR3 comprises 18 residues. CDR3 protein: CATSSSGLLEGSNQPQHF. The CDR3 DNA follows: TGTGCCACCAGCAGTTCTGGACTTCTCGAGGGTAGCAATCAGCCCCAGCATTTT.

The chain carries TRBV6-1 and TRBJ2-7; 10 bases align to TRBD2. This CDR3 is 14 amino acids long. From germline, CDR1 is MNHNS and CDR2 SASEGT. V lost 6 bases and J lost 2; bases outside the gene matches: 4. The CDR3 DNA reads as TGTGCCAGCAGGCCAGGACTAGCGGCCTACGAGCAGTACTTC. It is translated as CASRPGLAAYEQYF.